The T cell receptor beta chain under discussion was sequenced for a study of cytotoxic CD8 clonotypes in ibrutinib-treated CLL. The overall study: There were, on average, about 250,000 productive templates and around 90,000 productive rearrangements per sample.

Deep sequencing aimed at 1 in 200,000 to 1 in 1 million T cells' resolution. Some clones are missing from TCRdb's copy, which holds only in-frame ones; the method was immunoSEQ multiplex PCR. The repertoire holds more than 110,000 clones, with 80% as singletons. This CDR3 spans 17 amino acids. V was pared by 4 bases and J by 4 bases, with 14 bases of the junction left unmatched. The germline V gene has CDR1 SGDLS and CDR2 YYNGEE. The sequencing here drew on PBMCs, taken after 36 months of ibrutinib treatment. The V gene is TRBV9, the J gene TRBJ2-1; 7 bases map to TRBD1. This TCR derives from a human donor with chronic lymphocytic leukemia. The CDR3 loop reads CASSPKVGQSSYNEQFF. The CDR3 nucleotides read TGTGCCAGCAGCCCCAAAGTGGGACAGTCAAGTTACAATGAGCAGTTCTTC.